A single sample gave rise to the 28 T cell receptor beta chains below, sequenced in a study of blood T cell repertoires in COVID-19. Profiled with immunoSEQ multiplex PCR; TCRdb holds only in-frame clones, not every one. This table has about 210,000 clones, 75% to 90% appearing once. Sequencing used PBMCs or T cells enriched from blood (not recorded which). Receptors originate from a man in his forties or fifties who had recovered from COVID-19.

On this clone: The junction departs from germline at one end; a sequencing error may be responsible. The chain joins TRBV11-2 to TRBJ1-3; 11 bases are a match to TRBD1. Per germline, CDR1 SGHAT and CDR2 FQNNGV. The CDR3 totals 17 residues. CDR3 nucleotide sequence: TGTGCCAGCAGCTTTATGGACAGGGGGCGCAGTGGAGACACCATATATTTT. This sequence encodes CASSFMDRGRSGDTIYF.

This chain connects TRBV10-1 to TRBJ2-2, with TRBD1 as a possible D gene (5 bases). Trimming cost V 4 bases and J 1 base, with 7 bases left between them. The CDR3 has 14 residues. Germline V gene data show CDR1 as WNHNN and CDR2 as SYGVQD (reference sequence). CDR3 DNA sequence: TGCGCCAGCAGTGGGCAGGGGAACACCGGGGAGCTGTTTTTT. Protein product: CASSGQGNTGELFF.

The rearrangement uses TRBV7-3 and TRBJ2-1; a weak D match, TRBD1 (7 bases). The CDR3 loop spans 15 amino acids. Germline values: CDR1 SGHTA, CDR2 FQGTGA. The V gene lost 5 bases and the J gene lost 8 bases, with 19 bases spanning the gap. The CDR3 coding sequence is TGTGCCAGCAGCCGATCTAGCGCCAGGGGGGATGAGCAGTTCTTC. Translating gives CASSRSSARGDEQFF.

This sequence joins TRBV28 and TRBJ1-1; D unresolved. The germline CDR1 and CDR2 sequences are MDHEN and SYDVKM. The CDR3 loop spans 16 amino acids. V was cut by 2 bases and J by 3 bases, with 16 bases left in between. The CDR3 coding sequence is TGTGCCAGCAGTTTACTCCGGGATGGCGGGCACACTGAAGCTTTCTTT. It yields the protein CASSLLRDGGHTEAFF.

Only one count was recorded for this clone. Here the CDR3 reads CASSLRSGGVVGYGYTF. The CDR3 region has the DNA TGTGCCAGCAGCTTAAGATCTGGGGGGGTCGTAGGCTATGGCTACACCTTC. The chain has TRBV11-2 and TRBJ1-2, with D possibly TRBD1 on 5 matching bases. Germline V CDR1 and CDR2: SGHAT, FQNNGV. The ends were cut back, 2 bases at V and 4 bases at J, with 20 bases in the middle. The length of the CDR3 is 17 residues.

The count of this clone is one. The rearrangement joins TRBV7-9 to TRBJ2-7; TRBD1 might be the D (6 bases). The CDR3 totals 15 residues. Trimming left V 4 bases short and J 3 bases short, with 16 bases between. The germline gives CDR1 SEHNR, CDR2 FQNEAQ (reference sequence). DNA for the CDR3: TGTGCCAGCAGCTGGTGGGGGCAGCGGAGCTACGAGCAGTACTTC. Its translation: CASSWWGQRSYEQYF. Supplemented by reference TRBV7-9 and TRBJ2-7, the full variable domain reads DTGVSQNPRHKITKRGQNVTFRCDPISEHNRLYWYRQTLGQGPEFLTYFQNEAQLEKSRLLSDRFSAERPKGSFSTLEIQRTEQGDSAMYLCASSWWGQRSYEQYFGPGTRLTVT.

V gene TRBV5-1 combines with J gene TRBJ2-1; D perhaps matches TRBD2 (5 bases). Per the germline V gene, CDR1 is SGHRS and CDR2 is YFSETQ. Trimming pared 10 bases from V and 6 bases from J, leaving 17 bases between. CDR3 length: 13 residues. CDR3 in amino acids: CACRVEVFNEQFF. Here the CDR3 DNA reads TGCGCCTGCCGGGTGGAGGTCTTCAATGAGCAGTTCTTC.

This rearrangement joins TRBV28 to TRBJ1-2; D is unclear. The CDR3 consists of 12 residues. CDR1 MDHEN and CDR2 SYDVKM come from the germline V gene. Trimming removed 7 bases from V and 7 bases from J, with 13 bases in between. The CDR3 sequence: CASTLPPTGYTF. CDR3 coding DNA: TGTGCCAGCACCCTGCCCCCTACTGGCTACACCTTC.

This clone was seen just once. The chain carries TRBV11-2 and TRBJ2-7; unclear D gene. The CDR3 is made up of 15 amino acids. Germline V lookup: CDR1 SGHAT, CDR2 FQNNGV. Trimming left V 1 base short and J 0 bases short, with 10 bases between. The CDR3 protein is CASSLASGFSYEQYF. The CDR3 DNA reads as TGTGCCAGCAGCTTAGCTTCCGGGTTCTCCTACGAGCAGTACTTC. Full variable domain (remainder filled in from reference TRBV11-2 and TRBJ2-7): EAGVAQSPRYKIIEKRQSVAFWCNPISGHATLYWYQQILGQGPKLLIQFQNNGVVDDSQLPKDRFSAERLKGVDSTLKIQPAKLEDSAVYLCASSLASGFSYEQYFGPGTRLTVT.

The chain combines TRBV15 with TRBJ2-5; D ambiguous. The CDR3 consists of 12 residues. Germline V gene sequence: CDR1 LNHNV, CDR2 YYDKDF (reference sequence). V dropped 1 base and J dropped 5 bases, with 5 bases sitting between them. The CDR3 sequence: CATSRVRETQYF. The CDR3 DNA sequence: TGTGCCACCAGCAGAGTGAGGGAGACCCAGTACTTC.

The chain carries TRBV30 and TRBJ2-1, with D perhaps TRBD2 (6 bases). The CDR3 sequence is 16 residues long. Germline CDR1 reads GTSNPN; CDR2 reads SVGIG (reference sequence). V lost 5 bases and J lost 9, with 26 bases in between. The CDR3 region is CAWARTGTHPTGEQFF. CDR3 in DNA: TGTGCCTGGGCCAGAACCGGGACTCACCCCACCGGTGAGCAGTTCTTC.

J is TRBJ1-6 and V is TRBV5-6; D perhaps matches TRBD1 (6 bases). The CDR3 covers 13 residues. V lost 0 bases to trimming and J lost 14 bases, with 12 bases between them. Germline V gene data show CDR1 as SGHDT and CDR2 as YYEEEE. CDR3 coding DNA: TGTGCCAGCAGCTTGGCAGGGGTCTCAACCCTCCACTTT. Encoded protein: CASSLAGVSTLHF. The full variable domain, rest sourced from reference TRBV5-6 and TRBJ1-6, is DAGVTQSPTHLIKTRGQQVTLRCSPKSGHDTVSWYQQALGQGPQFIFQYYEEEERQRGNFPDRFSGHQFPNYSSELNVNALLLGDSALYLCASSLAGVSTLHFGNGTRLTVT.

This clone came up a few times. This chain links TRBV27 with TRBJ1-6, with a tentative D call TRBD1 (5 bases). Germline V gives CDR1 MNHEY, CDR2 SMNVEV (reference sequence). There are 14 residues in the CDR3. Between the trimmed V and J ends, which lost 7 bases and 7 bases, there was a span of 14 bases. The CDR3 loop reads CASKWDLQNSPLHF. As DNA, the CDR3 is TGTGCCAGCAAATGGGACTTACAAAATTCACCCCTCCACTTT.

The V call is TRBV10-1, the J call TRBJ1-1; D gene ambiguous. CDR1 WNHNN and CDR2 SYGVQD come from the germline V gene (reference sequence). Trimming pared 6 bases from V and 10 bases from J, leaving 12 bases between. The CDR3 runs to 11 residues. The CDR3 sequence is CASRDGGVAFF. The CDR3 region has the DNA TGCGCCAGCAGGGATGGCGGAGTAGCTTTCTTT.

This chain joins TRBV2 and TRBJ2-1; 11 bases match TRBD2. The V and J ends lost 7 bases and 7 bases, in that order; junction bases with no gene match: 9. This CDR3 spans 15 amino acids. Germline values: CDR1 SNHLY, CDR2 FYNNEI. Here the CDR3 DNA reads TGTGCCAGCATTGTAGCGGGAGGGCCGTGGAATGAGCAGTTCTTC. Translation: CASIVAGGPWNEQFF.

The chain links TRBV2 to TRBJ2-6; D is uncertain. The CDR3 consists of 13 residues. CDR1 is SNHLY, CDR2 FYNNEI, per germline. V lost 4 bases and J 4 bases, leaving 5 bases between the germline ends. CDR3 DNA sequence: TGTGCCAGCAGTGTCGGGGGGGCCAACGTCCTGACTTTC. Residues: CASSVGGANVLTF.

The chain carries TRBV7-2 and TRBJ1-2; no clear D. CDR3 length equals 14 residues. Germline V CDR1 and CDR2: SGHTA, FQGNSA. V was pared by 1 base and J by 3 bases, with 9 bases between. Here the CDR3 DNA reads TGTGCCAGCAGCTTAGTAGCTACTGACTATGGCTACACCTTC. Translating gives CASSLVATDYGYTF.

The V and J genes are TRBV11-3 and TRBJ2-1, with TRBD1 matching 7 bases. The ends lost 5 bases at V and 13 bases at J; junction bases unmatched: 8. The CDR3 is 12 residues long. CDR1 is SGHNT and CDR2 is YENEEA in the germline V gene. The CDR3 reads CASSATGTEQFF. In nucleotides, the CDR3 is TGTGCCAGCAGCGCGACAGGGACGGAACAGTTCTTC.

The V call is TRBV28, the J call TRBJ1-3; 7 bases fit TRBD1. This CDR3 comprises 16 residues. V lost 6 bases, J lost 0 bases, and 8 bases stayed unmatched. Germline V CDR1 and CDR2: MDHEN, SYDVKM. CDR3 DNA sequence: TGTGCCAGCAGCCGTTTACAGGGGAGCTCTGGAAACACCATATATTTT. It encodes CASSRLQGSSGNTIYF.

This clone was seen a few times. J is TRBJ1-2 and V is TRBV11-2, with D perhaps TRBD1 (6 bases). V gave up 3 bases and J gave up 6 bases, with 11 bases separating them. The V gene's germline CDR1 is SGHAT and CDR2 FQNNGV. The CDR3 sequence is 13 residues long. The chain's CDR3 is CASSFGAGDGYTF. The CDR3, as DNA: TGTGCCAGCAGCTTTGGGGCAGGGGATGGCTACACCTTC. Full variable domain (missing parts from reference TRBV11-2 and TRBJ1-2): EAGVAQSPRYKIIEKRQSVAFWCNPISGHATLYWYQQILGQGPKLLIQFQNNGVVDDSQLPKDRFSAERLKGVDSTLKIQPAKLEDSAVYLCASSFGAGDGYTFGSGTRLTVV.

The rearrangement joins TRBV7-9 to TRBJ1-6; tentative D call: TRBD1 (5 bases). CDR3 size: 15 residues. Per the germline V gene, CDR1 is SEHNR and CDR2 is FQNEAQ (reference sequence). Trimming left V 1 base short and J 10 bases short, with 14 bases between. The CDR3 region is CASSLEEGIGSPLHF. The CDR3 DNA is TGTGCCAGCAGCTTAGAGGAGGGGATAGGATCACCCCTCCACTTT. The variable domain in full, completed from reference TRBV7-9 and TRBJ1-6, reads DTGVSQNPRHKITKRGQNVTFRCDPISEHNRLYWYRQTLGQGPEFLTYFQNEAQLEKSRLLSDRFSAERPKGSFSTLEIQRTEQGDSAMYLCASSLEEGIGSPLHFGNGTRLTVT.

This clone was found a few times. The chain carries TRBV30 and TRBJ1-1; 10 bases map to TRBD1. J was trimmed by 3 bases and V by 8 bases; bases with no gene match: 6. The CDR3 loop spans 13 amino acids. Germline assignment: CDR1 GTSNPN and CDR2 SVGIG (reference sequence). Here the CDR3 reads CAGRGQGYTEAFF. Written as DNA, the CDR3 is TGTGCCGGACGGGGACAGGGGTACACTGAAGCTTTCTTT.

The CDR3 nucleotides read TGTGCCTGGAGTCTGACAGGGGGCCCCTATGGCTACACCTTC. It encodes CAWSLTGGPYGYTF. The chain employs TRBV30 and TRBJ1-2; 10 bases map to TRBD1. CDR3 length: 14 residues. The V and J ends lost 2 bases and 4 bases, in that order; junction bases with no gene match: 4. Germline CDR1 and CDR2: GTSNPN and SVGIG (reference sequence).

J is TRBJ2-5 and V is TRBV7-3; 13 bases agree with TRBD2. CDR1 SGHTA and CDR2 FQGTGA come from the germline V gene. The ends lost 5 bases at V and 4 bases at J; junction bases unmatched: 4. This CDR3 comprises 15 residues. This CDR3 reads CASSPLAGGRETQYF. The CDR3 coding sequence is TGTGCCAGCAGCCCACTAGCGGGGGGGAGAGAGACCCAGTACTTC.

This chain joins TRBV9 and TRBJ2-3; a possible D gene is TRBD2 (6 bases). The CDR3 runs to 15 residues. The germline V gene has CDR1 SGDLS and CDR2 YYNGEE. Trimming shortened V by 0 bases and J by 1 base, and 9 bases separated the two germline ends. The CDR3 sequence: CASSVGASGTDTQYF. Here the CDR3 DNA reads TGTGCCAGCAGCGTAGGGGCTAGCGGCACAGATACGCAGTATTTT.

This clone appeared a few times. The V and J genes are TRBV7-9 and TRBJ1-2, with D unclear. This CDR3 is built from 13 residues. V dropped 6 bases and J dropped 4 bases, with 12 bases sitting between them. Germline CDR1 reads SEHNR; CDR2 reads FQNEAQ (reference sequence). The CDR3 region is CASSDTPAYGYTF. The CDR3 DNA is TGTGCCAGCAGTGACACCCCTGCCTATGGCTACACCTTC.

The V call is TRBV19, the J call TRBJ2-7; D may be TRBD2 (5 bases). Trimming removed 1 base from V and 6 bases from J, with 7 bases in between. Germline-derived CDR1 and CDR2 are LNHDA and SQIVND (reference sequence). The CDR3 spans 12 residues. CDR3 sequence: CASSIGGPEQYF. CDR3 in DNA: TGTGCCAGTAGTATAGGAGGGCCCGAGCAGTACTTC. The variable domain in full, with the rest retrieved from reference TRBV19 and TRBJ2-7, is DGGITQSPKYLFRKEGQNVTLSCEQNLNHDAMYWYRQDPGQGLRLIYYSQIVNDFQKGDIAEGYSVSREKKESFPLTVTSAQKNPTAFYLCASSIGGPEQYFGPGTRLTVT.

This clone has only a few counts. The chain carries TRBV5-1 and TRBJ2-1; D is ambiguous. Trimming stripped 0 bases from V and 11 bases from J, with 12 bases between. The CDR3 is 13 amino acids. Germline CDR1 and CDR2: SGHRS and YFSETQ. The CDR3 bases are TGCGCCAGCAGCTTGGGACTCGTTGATAAGCAGTTCTTC. It encodes CASSLGLVDKQFF.